This TCR beta chain was observed in a study of T cell responses to AZD1222 COVID-19 vaccine. Study results and caveats: The reported proportion of spike-specific TCRs targeting unmutated variant regions was nearly half. Spike regions recognized by vaccine-associated CD4 TCRs spanned the protein, led by 160-218 and 743-854.

This clone was recorded a few times. The antigen is undetermined. Germline V gene lookup returns CDR1 LNHDA and CDR2 SQIVND (reference sequence). V was clipped by 5 bases and J by 10 bases, with 17 bases between them. This CDR3 spans 13 amino acids. This table comes from immunoSEQ multiplex PCR, and its TCRdb copy is limited to in-frame clones, with some not included. The table shows approximately 170,000 clones, with roughly nine tenths occurring only once. The chain is built from TRBV19 and TRBJ1-1, with D perhaps TRBD1 (5 bases). This specimen consisted of peripheral blood, obtained on day 0 of AZD1222 vaccination. The source of this sequence is an adult in good health. CDR3 in DNA: TGTGCCAGTAGTGATCCCTCCGGGACGAGAGCTTTCTTT. This encodes CASSDPSGTRAFF.